These 10 T cell receptor beta chains came from one sample sequenced in a study of sequential checkpoint blockade in melanoma. Using immunoSEQ multiplex PCR, the repertoire was profiled, and TCRdb retains in-frame clones only, with some absent. The sample yields thousands of clones, 50% to 65% seen once. Treatment described: randomized to nivolumab then ipilimumab (arm A) or the reverse (arm B). This material consisted of CD8+ T cells sorted from blood (inferred from file names), taken from a patient given nivolumab and ipilimumab in sequence. The receptor source for this set is a human donor with melanoma.

This clone was detected a few times. This chain uses TRBV27 with TRBJ1-1; D is uncertain. Germline loops: CDR1 MNHEY, CDR2 SMNVEV (reference sequence). The CDR3 sequence is 13 residues long. The V and J ends lost 2 bases and 3 bases respectively, with 7 bases between them. The CDR3 DNA follows: TGTGCCAGCAGTTTACTTCTATACACTGAAGCTTTCTTT. It codes for CASSLLLYTEAFF.

Comment on this clone: A junction end diverges from the germline sequence, so it may reflect a read error. This chain links TRBV7-7 with TRBJ2-1; 10 nucleotides match TRBD2. Germline CDR1 is SSHAT and CDR2 is FNYEAQ (reference sequence). There are 15 residues in the CDR3. The CDR3 DNA is TGTGCTAGCAGCTCAGCCCCGTCTAGCGGGAGCGAGCAGTTCTTC. This encodes CASSSAPSSGSEQFF. The complete variable domain, with remaining parts taken from reference TRBV7-7 and TRBJ2-1, reads GAGVSQSPRYKVTKRGQDVTLRCDPISSHATLYWYQQALGQGPEFLTYFNYEAQPDKSGLPSDRFSAERPEGSISTLTIQRTEQRDSAMYRCASSSAPSSGSEQFFGPGTRLTVL.

V is TRBV23-1 and J is TRBJ1-1, with D unclear. TRBV23-1 is sorted into the ORF group, with uncertain function. V gave up 8 bases and J gave up 4 bases, with 23 bases separating them. The CDR3 is 16 residues long. The CDR3 DNA sequence: TGCGCCAGCGGGTACCGACTAAGAGGGTTCGGCACTGAAGCTTTCTTT. This codes for CASGYRLRGFGTEAFF.

V gene TRBV7-9 combines with J gene TRBJ2-7, with a tentative D call TRBD2 (7 bases). The germline gives CDR1 SEHNR, CDR2 FQNEAQ (reference sequence). CDR3 length equals 15 residues. The V end was cut by 5 bases, the J end by 5 bases, with 19 bases between. The CDR3 nucleotides are TGTGCCAGCAGCCGACTGAGGGGGGAGGGGAACGAGCAGTACTTC. Protein sequence: CASSRLRGEGNEQYF.

The rearrangement links TRBV28 to TRBJ1-1; maybe TRBD1 (5 bases). V was cut by 8 bases and J by 0 bases, with 10 bases left in between. The CDR3 has 13 residues. Germline V gene data show CDR1 as MDHEN and CDR2 as SYDVKM. The DNA of the CDR3 is TGTGCCAGCGGACGGACATTGAACACTGAAGCTTTCTTT. Its translation is CASGRTLNTEAFF.

V usage is TRBV5-1 and J usage is TRBJ2-1; D remains unclear. V was trimmed by 7 bases and J by 0 bases, leaving 14 bases between them. Germline V lookup: CDR1 SGHRS, CDR2 YFSETQ. This CDR3 has 15 residues. DNA for the CDR3: TGCGCCAGCCAGAGAGTACAGAGCTCCTACAATGAGCAGTTCTTC. It translates to CASQRVQSSYNEQFF.

The chain is built from TRBV27 and TRBJ1-1, with TRBD1 identical over 7 bases. Trimming removed 5 bases from V and 0 bases from J; junction bases left unmatched: 6. This CDR3 is built from 15 residues. CDR1 is MNHEY and CDR2 is SMNVEV in the germline V gene (reference sequence). The CDR3 region has the DNA TGTGCCAGCAGTACAACCGGGACAGTGAACACTGAAGCTTTCTTT. Its translation: CASSTTGTVNTEAFF.

This clone was counted only a few times. Here the CDR3 reads CASRISGGNHYEQYF. CDR3 nucleotides: TGTGCCAGCAGAATTTCGGGGGGAAACCACTACGAGCAGTACTTC. The genes are TRBV27 and TRBJ2-7, with 7 nucleotides matching TRBD2. The length of the CDR3 is 15 residues. Trimming at V came to 6 bases and at J to 3 bases, leaving 11 bases not matched to a gene. Germline CDR1 reads MNHEY; CDR2 reads SMNVEV (reference sequence).

The rearrangement joins TRBV29-1 to TRBJ1-1, with D unresolved. This CDR3 is built from 11 residues. Germline lookup yields CDR1 SQVTM and CDR2 ANQGSEA. The ends were cut back, 6 bases at V and 4 bases at J, with 9 bases in the middle. Here the CDR3 DNA reads TGCAGCGTCCCGCGAGGCACTGAAGCTTTCTTT. This gives the protein CSVPRGTEAFF.

The rearrangement joins TRBV5-1 to TRBJ2-2; D call uncertain. Trimming left V 1 base short and J 2 bases short, with 6 bases between. The CDR3 length is 14 residues. In germline, CDR1 is SGHRS, CDR2 YFSETQ. CDR3 sequence (DNA): TGCGCCAGCAGCTTGACAATAAACACCGGGGAGCTGTTTTTT. Protein sequence: CASSLTINTGELFF. The whole variable domain, remainder taken from reference TRBV5-1 and TRBJ2-2, is KAGVTQTPRYLIKTRGQQVTLSCSPISGHRSVSWYQQTPGQGLQFLFEYFSETQRNKGNFPGRFSGRQFSNSRSEMNVSTLELGDSALYLCASSLTINTGELFFGEGSRLTVL.